This T cell receptor (beta chain) was documented in a study of identical twins. TCRdb independently ran MiXCR on the 5' RACE reads; one entry per CDR3 protein. Of around 1.7 million distinct CDR3 sequences in the sample, more than 30% were seen once. There are 17 residues in the CDR3. Looked up from germline, CDR1 is LGHNA and CDR2 is YNFKEQ. This clonotype was detected only a few times. Its antigen is still unknown. The germline gene is not matched at one end of the junction; a read error may be the cause. The study's findings and limits: Partial confounding of zero-insertion analyses by invariant MAIT and iNKT cells was possible. Out-of-frame alpha sequences shared by twins were enriched for low generation probability. Without tracking the same donors, conclusions rested on cross-sectional statistical analysis. Memory repertoires showed no such pattern, whereas abundant cord blood beta clonotypes carried fewer insertions.

Sequenced sample: cord blood. J is TRBJ1-5 and V is TRBV4-2; 7 nucleotides match TRBD1. This TCR was recovered from a newborn girl in good health. DNA of the CDR3: TGTGCCGGCAGCCAAGCCGGGACAGCCCATAGCAATCAGCCCCAGCATTTT. It is translated as CAGSQAGTAHSNQPQHF.